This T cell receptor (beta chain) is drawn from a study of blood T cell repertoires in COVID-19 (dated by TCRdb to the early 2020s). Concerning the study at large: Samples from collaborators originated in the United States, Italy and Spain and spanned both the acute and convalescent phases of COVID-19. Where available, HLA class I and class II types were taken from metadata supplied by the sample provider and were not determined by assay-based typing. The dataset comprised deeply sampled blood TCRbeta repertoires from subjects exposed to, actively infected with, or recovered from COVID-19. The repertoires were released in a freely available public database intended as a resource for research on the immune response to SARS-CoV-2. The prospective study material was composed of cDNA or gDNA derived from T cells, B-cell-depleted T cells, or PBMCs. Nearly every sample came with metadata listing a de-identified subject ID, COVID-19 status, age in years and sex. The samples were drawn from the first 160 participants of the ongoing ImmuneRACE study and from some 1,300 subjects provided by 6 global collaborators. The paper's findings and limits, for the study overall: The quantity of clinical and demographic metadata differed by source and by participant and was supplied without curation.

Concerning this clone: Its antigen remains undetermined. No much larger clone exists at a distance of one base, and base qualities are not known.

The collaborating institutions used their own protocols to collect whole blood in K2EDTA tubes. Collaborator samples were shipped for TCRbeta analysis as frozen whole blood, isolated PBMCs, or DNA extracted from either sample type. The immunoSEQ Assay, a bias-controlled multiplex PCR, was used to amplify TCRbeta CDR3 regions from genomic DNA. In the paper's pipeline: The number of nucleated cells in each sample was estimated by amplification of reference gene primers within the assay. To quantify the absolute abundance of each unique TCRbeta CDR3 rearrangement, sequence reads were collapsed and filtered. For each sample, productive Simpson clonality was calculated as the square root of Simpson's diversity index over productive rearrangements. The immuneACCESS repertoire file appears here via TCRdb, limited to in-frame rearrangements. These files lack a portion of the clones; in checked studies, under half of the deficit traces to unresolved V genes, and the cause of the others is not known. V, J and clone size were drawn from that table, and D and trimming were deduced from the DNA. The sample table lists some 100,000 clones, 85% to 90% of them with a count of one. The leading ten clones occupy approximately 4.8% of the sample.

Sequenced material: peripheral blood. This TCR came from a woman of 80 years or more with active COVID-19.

The encoded CDR3 is CASSISGQAGANVLTF. DNA sequence: TGTGCCAGTAGTATCTCAGGACAGGCTGGGGCCAACGTCCTGACTTTC. The sequence joins TRBV19 to TRBJ2-6, and 7 junctional nucleotides match TRBD1. According to the germline V gene (reference sequence), CDR1 reads LNHDA and CDR2 reads SQIVND. After removal of 3 bases from V and 2 bases from J, the junction retains 4 bases not matched to a gene. The CDR3, cysteine through phenylalanine, is 16 amino acids long. The kept DNA is CDR3 alone, 48 bases in frame from the first base.